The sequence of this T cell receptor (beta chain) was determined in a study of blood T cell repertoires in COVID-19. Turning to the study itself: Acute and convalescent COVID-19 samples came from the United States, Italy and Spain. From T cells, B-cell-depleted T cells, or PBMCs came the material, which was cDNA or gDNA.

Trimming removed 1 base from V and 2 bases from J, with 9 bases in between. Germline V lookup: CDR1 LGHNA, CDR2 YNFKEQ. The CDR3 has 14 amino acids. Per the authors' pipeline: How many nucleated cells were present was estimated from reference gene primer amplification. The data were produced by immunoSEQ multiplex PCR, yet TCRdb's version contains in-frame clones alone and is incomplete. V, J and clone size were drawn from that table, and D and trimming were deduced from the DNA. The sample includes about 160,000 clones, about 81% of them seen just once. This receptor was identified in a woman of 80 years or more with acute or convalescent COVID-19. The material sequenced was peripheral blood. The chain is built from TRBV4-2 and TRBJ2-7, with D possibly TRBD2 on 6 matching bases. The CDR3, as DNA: TGTGCCAGCAGCCAAGTAGGAGGGACCTACGAGCAGTACTTC. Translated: CASSQVGGTYEQYF.